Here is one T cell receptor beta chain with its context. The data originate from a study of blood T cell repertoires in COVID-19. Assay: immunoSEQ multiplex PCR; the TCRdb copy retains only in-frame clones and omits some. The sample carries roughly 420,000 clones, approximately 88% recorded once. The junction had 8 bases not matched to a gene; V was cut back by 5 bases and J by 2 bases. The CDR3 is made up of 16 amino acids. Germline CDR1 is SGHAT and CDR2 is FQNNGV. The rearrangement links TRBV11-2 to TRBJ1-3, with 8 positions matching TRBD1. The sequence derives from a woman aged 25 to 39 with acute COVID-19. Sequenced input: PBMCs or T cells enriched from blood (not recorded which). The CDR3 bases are TGTGCCAGCAGCCTCAGACAGGGGCCAACTGGAAACACCATATATTTT. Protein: CASSLRQGPTGNTIYF.